These T cell receptor beta chains were read from a single sample in a study of blood T cell repertoires in COVID-19. Sequencing used immunoSEQ multiplex PCR; TCRdb keeps in-frame clones, though not all of them. The data show about 160,000 clones, approximately 95% seen once. The sequenced sample consisted of peripheral blood. The receptors were gathered from a woman in her forties or fifties with acute or convalescent COVID-19. The CDR3 runs from the conserved cysteine through the conserved F or W. The order of the fields is CDR3 DNA, CDR3 protein, clone size, V gene, D gene, J gene. The D gene is left open where the match is weak. A row's size may be missing; if present it is once, few, many or a size class.

DNA: TGTGCCAGCAGCTTGAGACAGGCTTACACCGGGGAGCTGTTTTTT
CDR3: CASSLRQAYTGELFF
size: once
V: TRBV13
D: -
J: TRBJ2-2

DNA: TGTGCCAGCAGCTCGGCCGGCAGGGATGGAAACACCATATATTTT
CDR3: CASSSAGRDGNTIYF
size: -
V: TRBV7-9
D: -
J: TRBJ1-3

DNA: TGTGCCAGCAGCCCTGGGACAGCCAACACCGGGGAGCTGTTTTTT
CDR3: CASSPGTANTGELFF
size: -
V: TRBV14
D: TRBD1
J: TRBJ2-2

DNA: TGTGCCAGTAGCCAGACCCTACAGGGGGCGCGAGCTTTCTTT
CDR3: CASSQTLQGARAFF
size: -
V: TRBV19
D: TRBD1
J: TRBJ1-1

DNA: TGTGCCAAAGCAAGTGGGGGGTTTACTGAAGCTTTCTTT
CDR3: CAKASGGFTEAFF
size: -
V: TRBV2
D: -
J: TRBJ1-1

DNA: TGTGCCAGCAGCAAAAGGGAGGAGGCTTTCTTT
CDR3: CASSKREEAFF
size: -
V: TRBV12-3/TRBV12-4
D: -
J: TRBJ1-1

DNA: TGCAGCGTCGGACTAGCGGGGGCGGGAGATACGCAGTATTTT
CDR3: CSVGLAGAGDTQYF
size: -
V: TRBV29-1
D: TRBD2
J: TRBJ2-3

DNA: TGTGCCAGCAGGAACCGGGACAGATATGGCTACACCTTC
CDR3: CASRNRDRYGYTF
size: -
V: TRBV28
D: TRBD1
J: TRBJ1-2

DNA: TGTGCCAGCACGACAGGGATGACCTATGGCTACACCTTC
CDR3: CASTTGMTYGYTF
size: once
V: TRBV6-5
D: TRBD1
J: TRBJ1-2

DNA: TGTGCCAGCAGCCTAGGACTTAGAGGGCAGTCCTACGAGCAGTACTTC
CDR3: CASSLGLRGQSYEQYF
size: -
V: TRBV7-9
D: -
J: TRBJ2-7